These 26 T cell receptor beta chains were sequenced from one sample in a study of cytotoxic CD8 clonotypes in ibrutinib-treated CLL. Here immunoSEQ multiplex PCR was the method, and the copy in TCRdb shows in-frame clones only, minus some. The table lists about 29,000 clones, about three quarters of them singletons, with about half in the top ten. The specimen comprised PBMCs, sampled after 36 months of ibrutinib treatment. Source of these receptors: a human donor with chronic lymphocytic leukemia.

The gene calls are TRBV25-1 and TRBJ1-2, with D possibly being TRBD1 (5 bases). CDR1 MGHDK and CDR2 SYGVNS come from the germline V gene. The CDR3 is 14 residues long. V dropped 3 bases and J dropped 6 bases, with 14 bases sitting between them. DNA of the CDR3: TGTGCCAGCAGTGACCAGGGTCGGACCCATGGCTACACCTTC. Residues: CASSDQGRTHGYTF.

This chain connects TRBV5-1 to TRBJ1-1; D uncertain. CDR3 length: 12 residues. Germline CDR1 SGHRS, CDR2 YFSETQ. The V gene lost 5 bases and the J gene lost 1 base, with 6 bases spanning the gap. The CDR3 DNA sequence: TGCGCCAGCAGAAGCCCGAACACTGAAGCTTTCTTT. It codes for CASRSPNTEAFF.

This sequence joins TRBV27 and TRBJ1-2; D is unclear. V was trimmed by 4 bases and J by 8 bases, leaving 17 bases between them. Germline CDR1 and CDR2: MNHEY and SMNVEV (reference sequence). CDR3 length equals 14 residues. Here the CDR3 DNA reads TGTGCCAGCAGTTATCTTGGGCGGCAGTCGGGCTACACCTTC. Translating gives CASSYLGRQSGYTF.

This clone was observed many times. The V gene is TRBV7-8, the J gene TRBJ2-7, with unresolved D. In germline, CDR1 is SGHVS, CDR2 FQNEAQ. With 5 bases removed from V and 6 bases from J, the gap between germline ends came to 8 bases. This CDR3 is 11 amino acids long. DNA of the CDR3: TGTGCCAGCAGCGTCTCTTCCGAGCAGTACTTC. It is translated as CASSVSSEQYF.

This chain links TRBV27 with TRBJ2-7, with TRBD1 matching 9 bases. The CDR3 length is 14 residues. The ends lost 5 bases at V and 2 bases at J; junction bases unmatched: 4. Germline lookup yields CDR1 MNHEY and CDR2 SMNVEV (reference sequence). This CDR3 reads CASSIGQGTYEQYF. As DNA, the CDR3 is TGTGCCAGCAGTATAGGACAGGGGACCTACGAGCAGTACTTC.

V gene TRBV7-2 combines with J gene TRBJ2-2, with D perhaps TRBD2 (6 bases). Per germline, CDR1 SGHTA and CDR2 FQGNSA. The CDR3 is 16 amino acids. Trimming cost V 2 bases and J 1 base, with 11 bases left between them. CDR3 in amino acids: CASSLRLAMNTGELFF. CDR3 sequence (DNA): TGTGCCAGCAGCTTAAGGCTAGCGATGAACACCGGGGAGCTGTTTTTT.

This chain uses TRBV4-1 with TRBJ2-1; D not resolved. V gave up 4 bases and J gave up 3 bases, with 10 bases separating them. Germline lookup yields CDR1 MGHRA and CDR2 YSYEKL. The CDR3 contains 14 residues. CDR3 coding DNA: TGCGCCAGCAGCCCTTCCCAAGTCTACAATGAGCAGTTCTTC. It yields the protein CASSPSQVYNEQFF.

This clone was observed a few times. The DNA of the CDR3 is TGTGCCAGCAGCAGTGCCCCGGGACAGGGATACACTGAAGCTTTCTTT. Translated: CASSSAPGQGYTEAFF. The rearrangement links TRBV2 to TRBJ1-1; 9 bases line up with TRBD1. The ends lost 6 bases at V and 3 bases at J; junction bases unmatched: 11. Germline V gene data show CDR1 as SNHLY and CDR2 as FYNNEI. The CDR3 extends over 16 amino acids.

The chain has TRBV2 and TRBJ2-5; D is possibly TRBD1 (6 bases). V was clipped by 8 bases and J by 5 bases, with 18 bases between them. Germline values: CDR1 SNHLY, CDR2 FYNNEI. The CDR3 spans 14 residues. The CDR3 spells CASDIQGLGETQYF. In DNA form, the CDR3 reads TGTGCCAGCGATATCCAGGGGCTCGGGGAGACCCAGTACTTC.

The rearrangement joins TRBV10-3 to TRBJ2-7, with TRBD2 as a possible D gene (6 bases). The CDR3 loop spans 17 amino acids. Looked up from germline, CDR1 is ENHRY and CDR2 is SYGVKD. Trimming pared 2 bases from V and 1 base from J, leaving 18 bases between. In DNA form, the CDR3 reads TGTGCCATCAGTGAGCTAGCTAGGAGGGGCCTTTCCTACGAGCAGTACTTC. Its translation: CAISELARRGLSYEQYF.

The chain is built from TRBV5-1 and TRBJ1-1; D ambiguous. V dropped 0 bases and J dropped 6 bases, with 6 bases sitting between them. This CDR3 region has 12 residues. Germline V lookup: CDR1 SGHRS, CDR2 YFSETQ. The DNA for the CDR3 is TGCGCCAGCAGCTTGGAGTTCTCTGAAGCTTTCTTT. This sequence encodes CASSLEFSEAFF. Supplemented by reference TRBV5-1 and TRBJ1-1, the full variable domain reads KAGVTQTPRYLIKTRGQQVTLSCSPISGHRSVSWYQQTPGQGLQFLFEYFSETQRNKGNFPGRFSGRQFSNSRSEMNVSTLELGDSALYLCASSLEFSEAFFGQGTRLTVV.

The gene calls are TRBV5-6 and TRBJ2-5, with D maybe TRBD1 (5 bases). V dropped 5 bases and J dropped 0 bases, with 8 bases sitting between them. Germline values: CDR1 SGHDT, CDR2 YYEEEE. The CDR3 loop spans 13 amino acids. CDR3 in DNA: TGTGCCAGCAGACGACAGTACCAAGAGACCCAGTACTTC. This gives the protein CASRRQYQETQYF.

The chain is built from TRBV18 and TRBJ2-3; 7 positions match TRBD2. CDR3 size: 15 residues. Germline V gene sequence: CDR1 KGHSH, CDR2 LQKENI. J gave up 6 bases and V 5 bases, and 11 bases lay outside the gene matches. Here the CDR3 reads CASSVLAVGADTQYF. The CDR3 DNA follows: TGTGCCAGCTCAGTCCTAGCGGTTGGAGCGGATACGCAGTATTTT. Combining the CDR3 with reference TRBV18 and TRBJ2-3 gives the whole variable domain NAGVMQNPRHLVRRRGQEARLRCSPMKGHSHVYWYRQLPEEGLKFMVYLQKENIIDESGMPKERFSAEFPKEGPSILRIQQVVRGDSAAYFCASSVLAVGADTQYFGPGTRLTVL.

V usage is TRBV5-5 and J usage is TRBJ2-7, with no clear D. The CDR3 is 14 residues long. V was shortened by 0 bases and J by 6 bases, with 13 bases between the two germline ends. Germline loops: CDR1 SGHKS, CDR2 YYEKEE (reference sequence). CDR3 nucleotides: TGTGCCAGCAGCTTGGAACCCCTGATGACCGAGCAGTACTTC. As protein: CASSLEPLMTEQYF.

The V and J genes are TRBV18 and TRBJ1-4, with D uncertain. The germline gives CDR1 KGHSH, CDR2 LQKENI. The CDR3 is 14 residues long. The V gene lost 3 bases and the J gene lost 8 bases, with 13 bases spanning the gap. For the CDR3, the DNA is TGTGCCAGCTCACCTACCGGGAACCCAGAAAAACTGTTTTTT. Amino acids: CASSPTGNPEKLFF.

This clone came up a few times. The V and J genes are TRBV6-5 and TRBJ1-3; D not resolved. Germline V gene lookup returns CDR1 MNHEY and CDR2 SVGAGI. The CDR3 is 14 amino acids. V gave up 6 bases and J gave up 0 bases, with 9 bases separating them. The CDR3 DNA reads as TGTGCCAGCAGCCCGGACGGCTCTGGAAACACCATATATTTT. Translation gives CASSPDGSGNTIYF.

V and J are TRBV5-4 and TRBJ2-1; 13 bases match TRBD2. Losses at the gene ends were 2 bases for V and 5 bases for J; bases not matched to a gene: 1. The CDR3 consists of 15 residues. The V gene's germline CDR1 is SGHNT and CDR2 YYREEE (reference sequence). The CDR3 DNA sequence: TGTGCCAGCAGCTTTGGACTAGCGGGGGACAATGAGCAGTTCTTC. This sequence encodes CASSFGLAGDNEQFF.

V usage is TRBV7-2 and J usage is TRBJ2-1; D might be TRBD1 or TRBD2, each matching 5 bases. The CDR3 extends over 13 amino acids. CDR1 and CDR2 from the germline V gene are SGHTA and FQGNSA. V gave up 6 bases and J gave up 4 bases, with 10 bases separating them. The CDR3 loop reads CASRGDPYNEQFF. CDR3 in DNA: TGTGCCAGCAGGGGGGATCCGTACAATGAGCAGTTCTTC.

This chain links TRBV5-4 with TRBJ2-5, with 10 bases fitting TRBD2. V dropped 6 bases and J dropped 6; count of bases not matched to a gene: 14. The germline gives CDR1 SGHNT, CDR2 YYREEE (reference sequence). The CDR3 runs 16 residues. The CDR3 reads CASTAGAGGQIQTQYF. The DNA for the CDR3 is TGTGCCAGCACCGCTGGAGCGGGGGGGCAGATCCAGACCCAGTACTTC.

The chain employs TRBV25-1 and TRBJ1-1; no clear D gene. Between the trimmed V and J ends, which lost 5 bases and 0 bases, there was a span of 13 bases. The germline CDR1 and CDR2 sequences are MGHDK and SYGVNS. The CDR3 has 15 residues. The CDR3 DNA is TGTGCCAGCAGTCCTAGGCGAGCTATGAACACTGAAGCTTTCTTT. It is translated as CASSPRRAMNTEAFF.

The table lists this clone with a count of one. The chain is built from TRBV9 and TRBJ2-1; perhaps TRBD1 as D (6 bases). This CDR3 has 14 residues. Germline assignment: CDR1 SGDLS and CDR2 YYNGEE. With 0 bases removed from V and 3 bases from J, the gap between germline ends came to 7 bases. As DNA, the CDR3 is TGTGCCAGCAGCGTAGGACAGGACTACAATGAGCAGTTCTTC. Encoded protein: CASSVGQDYNEQFF.

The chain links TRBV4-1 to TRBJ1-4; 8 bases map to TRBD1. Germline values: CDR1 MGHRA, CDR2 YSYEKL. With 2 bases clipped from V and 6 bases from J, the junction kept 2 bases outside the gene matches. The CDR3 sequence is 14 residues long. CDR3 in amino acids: CASSQPGGHEKLFF. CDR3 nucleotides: TGCGCCAGCAGCCAACCAGGGGGCCATGAAAAACTGTTTTTT.

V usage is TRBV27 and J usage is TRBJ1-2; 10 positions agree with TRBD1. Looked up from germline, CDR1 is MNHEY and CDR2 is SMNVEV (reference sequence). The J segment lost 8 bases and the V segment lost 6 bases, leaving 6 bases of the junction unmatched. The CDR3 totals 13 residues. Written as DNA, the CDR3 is TGTGCCAGCAGGGCCGGGACAGGGGAAGGCTACACCTTC. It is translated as CASRAGTGEGYTF.

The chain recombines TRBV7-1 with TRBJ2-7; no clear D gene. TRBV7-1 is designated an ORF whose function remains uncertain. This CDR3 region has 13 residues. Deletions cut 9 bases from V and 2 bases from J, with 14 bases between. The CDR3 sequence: CASGDDLPYEQYF. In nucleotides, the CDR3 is TGTGCCAGTGGGGATGATCTACCCTACGAGCAGTACTTC.

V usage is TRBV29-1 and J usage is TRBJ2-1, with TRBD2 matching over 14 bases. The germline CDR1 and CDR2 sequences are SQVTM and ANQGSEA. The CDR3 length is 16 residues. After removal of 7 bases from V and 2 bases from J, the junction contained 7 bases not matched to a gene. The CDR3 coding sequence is TGCAGCGCCCGGACTAGCGGGGGGCCCACCTACAATGAGCAGTTCTTC. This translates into CSARTSGGPTYNEQFF.

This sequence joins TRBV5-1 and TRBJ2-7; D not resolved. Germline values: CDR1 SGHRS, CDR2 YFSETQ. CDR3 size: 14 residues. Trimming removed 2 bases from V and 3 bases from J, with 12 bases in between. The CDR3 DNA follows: TGCGCCAGCAGCTTTGGTCAGTCCGACTACGAGCAGTACTTC. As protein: CASSFGQSDYEQYF.